What follows describes a single TCR beta chain. Method: immunoSEQ multiplex PCR; TCRdb's copy keeps in-frame clones and lacks some. The table lists approximately 2,000,000 clones, 85% to 95% of them singletons. This record comes from a study of shared clonotypes between healthy human individuals. Overall study context: There were three CD4 naive, three CD4 memory, two CD8 naive and one CD8 memory plates per donor.

Trimming removed 2 bases at V and 2 bases at J, with 9 bases between. This CDR3 contains 14 residues. Germline loops: CDR1 LNHDA, CDR2 SQIVND (reference sequence). The V gene is TRBV19, the J gene TRBJ1-2; D not certain. This clonotype was sampled from a man aged 18 to 35 in good health. Some clones in this sample may be carry-over from other donors' samples. Material for sequencing was naive CD4+ T cells from PBMCs. Regarding subset: CD45RA+ positively selected. CDR3 coding DNA: TGTGCCAGTAGTATACCTACCCAGAACTATGGCTACACCTTC. It is translated as CASSIPTQNYGYTF.